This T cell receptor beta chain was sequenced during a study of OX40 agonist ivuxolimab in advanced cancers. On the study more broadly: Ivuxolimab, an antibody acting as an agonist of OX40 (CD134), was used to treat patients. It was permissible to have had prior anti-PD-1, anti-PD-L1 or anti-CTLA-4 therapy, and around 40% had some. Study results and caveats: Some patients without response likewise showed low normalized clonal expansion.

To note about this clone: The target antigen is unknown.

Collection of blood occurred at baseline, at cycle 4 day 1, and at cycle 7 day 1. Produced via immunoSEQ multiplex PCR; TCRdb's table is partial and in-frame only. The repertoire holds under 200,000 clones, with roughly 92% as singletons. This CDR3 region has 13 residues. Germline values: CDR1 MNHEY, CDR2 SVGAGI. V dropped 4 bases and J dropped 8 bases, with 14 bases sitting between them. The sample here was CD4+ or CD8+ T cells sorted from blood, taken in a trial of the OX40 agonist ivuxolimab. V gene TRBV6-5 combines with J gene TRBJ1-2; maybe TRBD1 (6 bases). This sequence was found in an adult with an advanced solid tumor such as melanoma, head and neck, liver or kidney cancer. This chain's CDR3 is CASSSQGLRGYTF. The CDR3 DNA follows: TGTGCCAGCAGTTCACAGGGTCTACGGGGCTACACCTTC.